This TCR beta chain comes out of a study of blood T cell repertoires in COVID-19. Study overall: Sample material is recorded as cDNA or gDNA derived from T cells, B-cell-depleted T cells, or PBMCs.

Sequenced by immunoSEQ multiplex PCR; TCRdb stores in-frame clones only, minus some. Seen here are 220,000 or so clones, around 90% observed once, and the top ten hold less than 7.5%. The sequencing sample was made of peripheral blood. This TCR came from a man between 60 and 75 years old who had recovered from COVID-19.

CDR3 in amino acids: CASSQADRGTYEQYF. CDR3 bases: TGCGCCAGCAGCCAAGCGGACAGGGGAACCTACGAGCAGTACTTC. The chain has TRBV4-1 and TRBJ2-7; 9 bases fit TRBD1. Germline CDR1 and CDR2: MGHRA and YSYEKL. The CDR3 totals 15 residues. J gave up 2 bases and V 1 base, and 3 bases lay outside the gene matches.